This T cell receptor (beta chain) was retrieved from a study of T cell changes during pregnancy in multiple sclerosis. Assay: immunoSEQ multiplex PCR; the TCRdb copy retains only in-frame clones and omits some. The sample contains approximately 40,000 clones, 85% to 95% of which appear only once. The sample here was CD8+ T cells from peripheral blood mononuclear cells, taken in the third trimester of pregnancy. The sequence was collected from a female donor with multiple sclerosis, enrolled in a pregnancy study.

In DNA, the CDR3 is TGTGCCAGCAAGGACAGGGGCTCCTACAATGAGCAGTTCTTC. Amino acid sequence: CASKDRGSYNEQFF. The chain combines TRBV19 with TRBJ2-1, with TRBD1 matching 9 bases. The germline V gene has CDR1 LNHDA and CDR2 SQIVND (reference sequence). V dropped 9 bases and J dropped 0; count of bases not matched to a gene: 3. This CDR3 contains 14 residues.